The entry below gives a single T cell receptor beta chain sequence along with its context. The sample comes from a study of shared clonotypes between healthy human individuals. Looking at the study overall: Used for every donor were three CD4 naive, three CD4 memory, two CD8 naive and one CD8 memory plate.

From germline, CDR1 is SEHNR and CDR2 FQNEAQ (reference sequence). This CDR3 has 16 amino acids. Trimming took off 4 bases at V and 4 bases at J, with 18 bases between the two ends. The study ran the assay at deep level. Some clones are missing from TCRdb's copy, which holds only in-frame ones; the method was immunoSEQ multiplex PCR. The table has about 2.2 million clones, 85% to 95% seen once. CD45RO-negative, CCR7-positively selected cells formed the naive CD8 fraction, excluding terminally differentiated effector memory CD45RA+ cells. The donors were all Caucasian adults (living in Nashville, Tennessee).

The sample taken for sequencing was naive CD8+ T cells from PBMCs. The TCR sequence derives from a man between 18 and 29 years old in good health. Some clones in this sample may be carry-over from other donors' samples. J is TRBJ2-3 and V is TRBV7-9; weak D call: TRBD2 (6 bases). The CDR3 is CASSSKDYPPPDTQYF. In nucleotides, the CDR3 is TGTGCCAGCAGCTCCAAGGACTATCCGCCCCCAGATACGCAGTATTTT.